Following are 13 T cell receptor beta chains from one sample sequenced in a study of blood T cell repertoires in COVID-19. Clones were sequenced by immunoSEQ multiplex PCR, and TCRdb holds only the in-frame ones, with some missing. The sample includes 52,000 or so clones, 75% to 90% of them seen just once. The material sequenced was peripheral blood. Source of these receptors: a woman aged 70 to 79 with active COVID-19.

The chain has TRBV5-1 and TRBJ1-4, with 8 bases fitting TRBD1. The V and J ends lost 8 bases and 4 bases, in that order; junction bases with no gene match: 10. Germline V gene lookup returns CDR1 SGHRS and CDR2 YFSETQ. The CDR3 runs to 15 residues. The CDR3 nucleotides are TGCGCCAGTCGCGATGCACAGGGGGGTAATGAAAAACTGTTTTTT. Translation: CASRDAQGGNEKLFF.

The chain has TRBV28 and TRBJ2-7, with 8 bases matching TRBD2. V dropped 2 bases and J dropped 3; count of bases not matched to a gene: 3. This CDR3 region has 14 residues. Looked up from germline, CDR1 is MDHEN and CDR2 is SYDVKM. The CDR3 here is CASSLTSGGYEQYF. CDR3 DNA: TGTGCCAGCAGTTTAACTAGCGGAGGCTACGAGCAGTACTTC.

This chain connects TRBV3-1 (or the pseudogene TRBV3-2) to TRBJ2-7; D gene ambiguous. V was cut by 0 bases and J by 2 bases, with 8 bases left in between. The CDR3 extends over 14 amino acids. Germline V gene data show CDR1 as LGHDT and CDR2 as YNNKEL (reference sequence). The CDR3 DNA reads as TGTGCCAGCAGCCAAGATTCGTCGGCCTACGAGCAGTACTTC. Protein sequence: CASSQDSSAYEQYF.

The chain joins TRBV30 to TRBJ2-1; unclear D gene. Germline V lookup: CDR1 GTSNPN, CDR2 SVGIG (reference sequence). The CDR3 sequence is 15 residues long. Trimming shortened V by 2 bases and J by 0 bases, and 11 bases separated the two germline ends. The CDR3 loop reads CAWSSASYSYNEQFF. CDR3 bases: TGTGCCTGGAGTAGCGCGTCCTACTCCTACAATGAGCAGTTCTTC.

V usage is TRBV9 and J usage is TRBJ2-7; maybe TRBD2 (6 bases). Per germline, CDR1 SGDLS and CDR2 YYNGEE. V was shortened by 1 base and J by 4 bases, with 21 bases between the two germline ends. The CDR3 consists of 17 residues. The CDR3 protein is CASSVQYRGIRRYEQYF. CDR3 nucleotides: TGTGCCAGCAGCGTACAGTACCGGGGGATAAGGCGGTACGAGCAGTACTTC.

The rearrangement joins TRBV2 to TRBJ1-2; the match to TRBD1 covers 7 bases. Germline lookup yields CDR1 SNHLY and CDR2 FYNNEI. After removal of 6 bases from V and 4 bases from J, the junction contained 5 bases not matched to a gene. The CDR3 has 13 amino acids. CDR3 amino acids: CASRRTGVYGYTF. The DNA for the CDR3 is TGTGCCAGCAGAAGAACAGGGGTCTATGGCTACACCTTC.

The gene calls are TRBV7-3 and TRBJ2-6; D is ambiguous. The V gene's germline CDR1 is SGHTA and CDR2 FQGTGA. Trimming took 6 bases from V and 1 from J, leaving 7 bases between them. This CDR3 is 14 amino acids long. This chain's CDR3 is CASSESSGANVLTF. CDR3 nucleotide sequence: TGTGCCAGCAGTGAGTCTTCTGGGGCCAACGTCCTGACTTTC. Filled out from reference TRBV7-3 and TRBJ2-6, the complete variable domain reads GAGVSQTPSNKVTEKGKYVELRCDPISGHTALYWYRQSLGQGPEFLIYFQGTGAADDSGLPNDRFFAVRPEGSVSTLKIQRTERGDSAVYLCASSESSGANVLTFGAGSRLTVL.

This clone was seen just once. V usage is TRBV5-1 and J usage is TRBJ1-2, with D tentatively TRBD1 (6 bases). This CDR3 contains 15 residues. Germline V gene data show CDR1 as SGHRS and CDR2 as YFSETQ. V shed 4 bases and J shed 0 bases, with 13 bases lying between them. In DNA, the CDR3 is TGCGCCAGCAGCAGAGTAGACAGGACTAACTATGGCTACACCTTC. Translated: CASSRVDRTNYGYTF. Based on the CDR3 plus reference TRBV5-1 and TRBJ1-2, the full variable domain is KAGVTQTPRYLIKTRGQQVTLSCSPISGHRSVSWYQQTPGQGLQFLFEYFSETQRNKGNFPGRFSGRQFSNSRSEMNVSTLELGDSALYLCASSRVDRTNYGYTFGSGTRLTVV.

The chain links TRBV11-2 to TRBJ2-2, with 7 bases identical to TRBD1. The CDR3 is 16 residues long. CDR1 and CDR2 from the germline V gene are SGHAT and FQNNGV. The V segment lost 2 bases and the J segment 0 bases; nucleotides outside the gene matches: 3. The CDR3 DNA is TGTGCCAGCAGCTTAAGAGGGGGCGCGAACACCGGGGAGCTGTTTTTT. Amino acid sequence: CASSLRGGANTGELFF.

The chain has TRBV12-3 or TRBV12-4 and TRBJ1-2, with 7 bases aligning to TRBD1. Trimming at V came to 8 bases and at J to 8 bases, leaving 8 bases not matched to a gene. This CDR3 has 12 amino acids. CDR3 sequence (DNA): TGTGCCAGCCAGGGGGGAGCCTTCGGCTACACCTTC. Its protein is CASQGGAFGYTF.

In its sample, this clone is medium-sized. J is TRBJ1-1 and V is TRBV27, with 7 bases that match TRBD1. The ends lost 5 bases at V and 4 bases at J; junction bases unmatched: 7. The germline gives CDR1 MNHEY, CDR2 SMNVEV (reference sequence). The CDR3 runs 14 residues. The CDR3 sequence: CASSPTRGSTEAFF. The CDR3, as DNA: TGTGCCAGCAGTCCCACCAGGGGGAGCACTGAAGCTTTCTTT.

The genes are TRBV28 and TRBJ1-2; D ambiguous. The CDR3 length is 14 residues. Trimming shortened V by 7 bases and J by 5 bases, and 17 bases separated the two germline ends. Germline CDR1 and CDR2: MDHEN and SYDVKM. The CDR3 protein is CASTLGFGVYGYTF. The CDR3 nucleotides are TGTGCCAGCACCCTAGGATTCGGGGTTTATGGCTACACCTTC.

The chain uses TRBV20-1 and TRBJ2-3, with 16 bases identical to TRBD2. With V trimmed by 3 bases and J by 6 bases, 9 bases remained unmatched. Germline CDR1 and CDR2: DFQATT and SNEGSKA (reference sequence). The CDR3 covers 17 residues. The CDR3 loop is CSASSGTSGRAGDTQYF. The CDR3 DNA is TGCAGTGCTAGTTCAGGGACTAGCGGGAGGGCGGGCGATACGCAGTATTTT.